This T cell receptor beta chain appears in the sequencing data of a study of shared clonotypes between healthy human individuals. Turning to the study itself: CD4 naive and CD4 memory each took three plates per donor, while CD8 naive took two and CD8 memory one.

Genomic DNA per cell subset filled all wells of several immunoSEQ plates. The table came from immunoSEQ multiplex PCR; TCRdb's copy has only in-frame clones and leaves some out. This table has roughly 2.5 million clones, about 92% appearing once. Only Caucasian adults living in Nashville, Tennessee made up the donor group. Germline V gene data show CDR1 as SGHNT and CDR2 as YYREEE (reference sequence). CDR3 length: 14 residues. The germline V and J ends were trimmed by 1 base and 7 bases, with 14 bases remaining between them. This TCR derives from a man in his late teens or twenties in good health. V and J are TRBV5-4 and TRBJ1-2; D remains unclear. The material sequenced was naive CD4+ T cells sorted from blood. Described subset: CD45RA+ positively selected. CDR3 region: CASSLHGWGSGYTF. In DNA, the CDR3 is TGTGCCAGCAGCTTGCATGGATGGGGATCTGGCTACACCTTC. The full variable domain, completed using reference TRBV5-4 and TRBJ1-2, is ETGVTQSPTHLIKTRGQQVTLRCSSQSGHNTVSWYQQALGQGPQFIFQYYREEENGRGNFPPRFSGLQFPNYSSELNVNALELDDSALYLCASSLHGWGSGYTFGSGTRLTVV.